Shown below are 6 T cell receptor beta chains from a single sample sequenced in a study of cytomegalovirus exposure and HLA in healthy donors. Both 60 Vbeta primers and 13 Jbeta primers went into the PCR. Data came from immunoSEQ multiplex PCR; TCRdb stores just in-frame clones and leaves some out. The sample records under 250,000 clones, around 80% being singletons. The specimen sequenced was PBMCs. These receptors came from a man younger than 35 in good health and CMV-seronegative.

The CDR3 DNA reads as TGTGCCAGCACCCCGGGACAGGGAAACACCGGGGAGCTGTTTTTT. This translates into CASTPGQGNTGELFF. The chain combines TRBV2 with TRBJ2-2, with 9 bases lining up with TRBD1. The V gene's germline CDR1 is SNHLY and CDR2 FYNNEI. V was pared by 7 bases and J by 2 bases, with 5 bases of the junction left unmatched. The CDR3 totals 15 residues.

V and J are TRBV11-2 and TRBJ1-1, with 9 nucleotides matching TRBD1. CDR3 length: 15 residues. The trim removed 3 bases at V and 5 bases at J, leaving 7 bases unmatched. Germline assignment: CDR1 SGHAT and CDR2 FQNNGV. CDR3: CASSFGDREGTEAFF. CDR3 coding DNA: TGTGCCAGCAGCTTTGGGGACAGGGAGGGAACTGAAGCTTTCTTT.

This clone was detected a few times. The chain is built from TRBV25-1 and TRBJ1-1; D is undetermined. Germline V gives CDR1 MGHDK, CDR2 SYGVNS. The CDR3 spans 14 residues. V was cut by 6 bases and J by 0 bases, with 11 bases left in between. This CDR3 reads CASRSPGLNTEAFF. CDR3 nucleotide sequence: TGTGCCAGCAGGAGTCCAGGTTTGAACACTGAAGCTTTCTTT. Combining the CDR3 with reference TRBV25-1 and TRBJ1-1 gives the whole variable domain EADIYQTPRYLVIGTGKKITLECSQTMGHDKMYWYQQDPGMELHLIHYSYGVNSTEKGDLSSESTVSRIRTEHFPLTLESARPSHTSQYLCASRSPGLNTEAFFGQGTRLTVV.

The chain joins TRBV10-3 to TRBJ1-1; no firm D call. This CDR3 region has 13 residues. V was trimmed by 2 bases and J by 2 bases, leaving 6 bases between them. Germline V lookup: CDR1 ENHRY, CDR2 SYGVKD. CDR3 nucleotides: TGTGCCATCAGTGAGCTGGGCAACACTGAAGCTTTCTTT. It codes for CAISELGNTEAFF.

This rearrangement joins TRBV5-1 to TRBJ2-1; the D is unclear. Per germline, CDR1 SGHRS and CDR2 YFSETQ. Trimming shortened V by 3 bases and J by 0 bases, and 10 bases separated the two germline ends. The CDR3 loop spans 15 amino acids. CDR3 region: CASSYAESSYNEQFF. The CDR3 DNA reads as TGCGCCAGCAGCTACGCGGAGAGCTCCTACAATGAGCAGTTCTTC. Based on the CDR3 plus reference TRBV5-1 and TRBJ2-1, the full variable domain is KAGVTQTPRYLIKTRGQQVTLSCSPISGHRSVSWYQQTPGQGLQFLFEYFSETQRNKGNFPGRFSGRQFSNSRSEMNVSTLELGDSALYLCASSYAESSYNEQFFGPGTRLTVL.

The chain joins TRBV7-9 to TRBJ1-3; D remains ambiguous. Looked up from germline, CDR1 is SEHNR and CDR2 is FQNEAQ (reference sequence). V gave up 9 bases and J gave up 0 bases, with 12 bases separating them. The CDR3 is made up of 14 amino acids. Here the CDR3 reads CASRERRSGNTIYF. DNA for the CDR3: TGTGCCAGTCGGGAGAGGCGCTCTGGAAACACCATATATTTT. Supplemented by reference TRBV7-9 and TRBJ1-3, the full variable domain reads DTGVSQNPRHKITKRGQNVTFRCDPISEHNRLYWYRQTLGQGPEFLTYFQNEAQLEKSRLLSDRFSAERPKGSFSTLEIQRTEQGDSAMYLCASRERRSGNTIYFGEGSWLTVV.